The TCR beta chain under discussion was sequenced for a study of control samples from healthy donors and cancer patients. CDR3 length: 15 amino acids. Trimming cost V 5 bases and J 7 bases; bases outside gene matches: 10. CDR1 MNHEY and CDR2 SVGAGI come from the germline V gene. Repertoires were generated with immunoSEQ multiplex PCR, while TCRdb's copy carries only in-frame clones and drops some. The sample shows about 55,000 clones, 95% to 97% of them seen only once. Material for sequencing was blood. This chain joins TRBV6-5 and TRBJ1-4; TRBD1 matches at 7 bases. This TCR came from a woman aged 18-35 years in good health. The CDR3 spells CASSTGQAIVEKLFF. The DNA for the CDR3 is TGTGCCAGCAGTACAGGACAGGCGATAGTTGAAAAACTGTTTTTT.